A selection of T cell receptor beta chains follows, all from one sample in a study of T cell repertoires in cytomegalovirus infection. One entry per CDR3 protein results from TCRdb running MiXCR on the reads. The table shows about 360,000 distinct CDR3 sequences, with about a sixth occurring only once. What was sequenced was PBMCs. The receptors were sampled from a human donor in good health (CMV status not recorded). Some clones in this sample may be carry-over from other donors' samples. The CDR3 runs from the conserved cysteine through the conserved F or W. A D gene is named only where the DNA matches it firmly. Clone size appears in some rows only: once, few, many, or a class for an expanded clone.

size	D	V	J	CDR3	DNA
-	-	TRBV6-6	TRBJ1-4	CASSRTTGPVEKLFF	TGTGCCAGCAGTCGCACCACGGGACCCGTTGAAAAACTGTTTTTT
few	-	TRBV20-1	TRBJ1-4	CSALRDGLNEKLFF	TGCAGTGCTCTCCGGGACGGCCTTAATGAAAAACTGTTTTTT
-	-	TRBV20-1	TRBJ2-5	CSARDRSVQETQYF	TGCAGTGCTAGAGATAGAAGCGTCCAAGAGACCCAGTACTTC
once	-	TRBV5-4	TRBJ2-2	CASSLASRHTGELFF	TGTGCCAGCAGCTTGGCTAGCAGACACACCGGGGAGCTGTTTTTT
-	-	TRBV9	TRBJ1-4	CASSVGGGEKLFF	TGTGCCAGCAGCGTTGGGGGAGGTGAAAAACTGTTTTTT
few	-	TRBV4-2	TRBJ1-4	CASSQEGVRTGEKLFF	TGTGCCAGCAGCCAGGAAGGAGTCCGTACCGGCGAAAAACTGTTTTTT
many	-	TRBV2	TRBJ2-5	CASRRGRGETQYF	TGTGCCAGCAGGAGGGGGAGAGGAGAGACCCAGTACTTC
-	-	TRBV20-1	TRBJ2-7	CSARDGGYEQYF	TGCAGTGCTAGAGATGGGGGCTACGAGCAGTACTTC
-	-	TRBV18	TRBJ1-5	CASSPRYDQPQHF	TGTGCCAGCTCACCCAGGTACGATCAGCCCCAGCATTTT
many	TRBD2	TRBV7-2	TRBJ2-7	CASSSPGLEKYEQYF	TGTGCCAGCAGCTCTCCGGGACTAGAAAAGTACGAGCAGTACTTC
many	-	TRBV7-2	TRBJ1-2	CASSLIGLGQYGYTF	TGTGCCAGCAGCTTAATTGGTTTGGGGCAATATGGCTACACCTTC
-	-	TRBV7-7	TRBJ2-3	CASSPDPPDADTQYF	TGTGCCAGCAGCCCAGACCCCCCGGACGCCGATACGCAGTATTTT
many	TRBD2	TRBV11-2	TRBJ2-3	CASSFPTSGSPTRTDTQYF	TGTGCCAGCAGTTTTCCGACTAGCGGGAGTCCGACACGCACAGATACGCAGTATTTT
-	TRBD2	TRBV2	TRBJ2-3	CASSSETSRTDTQYF	TGTGCCAGCAGCTCAGAGACTAGCCGCACAGATACGCAGTATTTT
few	-	TRBV12-3/TRBV12-4	TRBJ1-2	CASGVSGGYGYTF	TGTGCCAGCGGAGTTTCTGGGGGGTATGGCTACACCTTC
many	-	TRBV7-6	TRBJ2-2	CASSLTIGGELFF	TGTGCCAGCAGCTTAACTATTGGCGGGGAGCTGTTTTTT
few	TRBD2	TRBV2	TRBJ2-1	CASSPFSAGGKNEQFF	TGTGCCAGCAGCCCCTTTTCGGCGGGGGGGAAGAATGAGCAGTTCTTC
many	-	TRBV7-9	TRBJ2-3	CASSPRVYSTDTQYF	TGTGCCAGCTCACCCAGGGTTTATAGCACAGATACGCAGTATTTT
-	TRBD2	TRBV7-2	TRBJ2-5	CASSPWTSGGQEIQYF	TGTGCCAGCAGCCCCTGGACTAGCGGGGGGCAAGAGATCCAGTACTTC
few	-	TRBV20-1	TRBJ2-7	CSAAENTVSYEQYF	TGCAGTGCAGCCGAGAACACGGTCTCCTACGAGCAGTACTTC
few	TRBD1	TRBV18	TRBJ2-7	CASSPRTGSPYEQYF	TGTGCCAGCTCACCAAGGACAGGGAGTCCCTACGAGCAGTACTTC
many	-	TRBV2	TRBJ1-4	CASQGSGEKLFF	TGTGCCAGCCAGGGATCGGGTGAAAAACTGTTTTTT
many	-	TRBV7-2	TRBJ2-5	CASSLFQRETQYF	TGTGCCAGCAGCTTATTTCAGCGGGAGACCCAGTACTTC
-	-	TRBV7-4	TRBJ1-5	CASSEDRPGRQPQHF	TGTGCCAGCAGCGAAGACAGGCCCGGCAGACAGCCCCAGCATTTT
many	-	TRBV7-9	TRBJ2-1	CASSPRGLFNEQFF	TGTGCCAGCAGCCCAAGGGGCCTTTTCAATGAGCAGTTCTTC
few	-	TRBV27	TRBJ2-4	CASSLSKSAKNIQYF	TGTGCCAGCAGTTTATCGAAGTCGGCCAAAAACATTCAGTACTTC
few	-	TRBV12-5	TRBJ2-1	CASGLGGSGNEQFF	TGTGCTAGTGGTTTGGGAGGGAGCGGTAATGAGCAGTTCTTC
few	TRBD2	TRBV20-1	TRBJ2-3	CSATTRGGADTQYF	TGCAGTGCCACAACGCGGGGGGGTGCAGATACGCAGTATTTT
many	TRBD1	TRBV7-2	TRBJ2-3	CASSIQGLDTQYF	TGTGCCAGCAGCATACAGGGGTTAGATACGCAGTATTTT
-	TRBD1	TRBV7-2	TRBJ1-2	CASSLGGRGHGYTF	TGTGCCAGCAGCTTAGGAGGCAGGGGGCATGGCTACACCTTC
-	-	TRBV29-1	TRBJ2-1	CSVETSIEDLQFF	TGCAGCGTTGAGACAAGTATCGAGGACTTGCAGTTCTTC
many	-	TRBV7-8	TRBJ1-5	CASSLALEIQPQHF	TGTGCCAGCAGCTTAGCCCTGGAGATTCAGCCCCAGCATTTT
-	-	TRBV5-4	TRBJ2-2	CASSTGTGELFF	TGTGCCAGCAGCACCGGGACCGGGGAGCTGTTTTTT
few	TRBD1	TRBV6-2/TRBV6-3	TRBJ1-1	CASSDNRGSGTEAFF	TGTGCCAGCAGTGACAACAGGGGTTCGGGCACTGAAGCTTTCTTT
-	TRBD2	TRBV2	TRBJ2-3	CASSPPPIAGLTDTQYF	TGTGCCAGCAGTCCCCCCCCCATAGCGGGACTGACAGATACGCAGTATTTT
-	-	TRBV20-1	TRBJ1-1	CSARVPSGTHNTEAFF	TGCAGTGCTAGAGTGCCGTCCGGGACCCACAACACTGAAGCTTTCTTT
many	-	TRBV7-2	TRBJ1-2	CASSLRQVDGYTF	TGTGCCAGCAGCTTACGCCAGGTGGATGGCTACACCTTC
many	-	TRBV2	TRBJ1-2	CASSMDPVLNYGYTF	TGTGCCAGCAGTATGGACCCGGTGCTTAACTATGGCTACACCTTC
many	TRBD1	TRBV6-5	TRBJ2-2	CASSYSGQGANTGELFF	TGTGCCAGCAGTTACTCGGGACAGGGGGCGAACACCGGGGAGCTGTTTTTT
many	-	TRBV11-3	TRBJ1-1	CASSLDLGRQNTEAFF	TGTGCCAGCAGCTTAGATTTGGGCAGGCAGAACACTGAAGCTTTCTTT
-	TRBD1	TRBV5-5	TRBJ2-2	CASSAGQGTINGELFF	TGTGCCAGCAGCGCCGGACAGGGGACAATTAACGGGGAGCTGTTTTTT
few	-	TRBV18	TRBJ2-3	CASSKGSPNTDTQYF	TGTGCCAGCTCAAAGGGGTCCCCAAACACAGATACGCAGTATTTT
few	-	TRBV19	TRBJ1-5	CASSPDSLDQPQHF	TGTGCCAGTAGTCCGGACAGCCTAGATCAGCCCCAGCATTTT
-	TRBD1	TRBV11-2	TRBJ1-2	CASSPVGRGTGNYGYTF	TGTGCCAGCAGCCCAGTGGGGCGAGGGACAGGGAACTATGGCTACACCTTC
few	-	TRBV11-2	TRBJ2-1	CASSLARVYNEQFF	TGTGCCAGCAGCCTAGCTCGGGTCTACAATGAGCAGTTCTTC
few	TRBD2	TRBV7-4	TRBJ2-2	CASSSTSGNTGELFF	TGTGCCAGCAGCTCGACTAGCGGGAACACCGGGGAGCTGTTTTTT
many	TRBD2	TRBV12-3/TRBV12-4	TRBJ2-4	CASSFGGGGDIQYF	TGTGCCAGCAGTTTTGGCGGGGGTGGGGACATTCAGTACTTC
many	TRBD1	TRBV7-2	TRBJ1-2	CASSLRQGGDYGYTF	TGTGCCAGCAGCCTGAGACAGGGGGGTGACTATGGCTACACCTTC
-	TRBD2	TRBV5-5	TRBJ2-3	CASSSGLAGGLDTQYF	TGTGCCAGCAGCTCAGGACTAGCGGGGGGGCTGGATACGCAGTATTTT
many	TRBD1	TRBV12-3/TRBV12-4	TRBJ1-2	CASKKTGGNYGYTF	TGTGCCAGCAAAAAGACAGGGGGTAACTATGGCTACACCTTC
-	-	TRBV6-1	TRBJ1-5	CASGGPKINQPQHF	TGTGCCAGCGGGGGGCCCAAAATTAATCAGCCCCAGCATTTT
-	TRBD2	TRBV10-3	TRBJ2-7	CASSIAGGSLEQYF	TGTGCCTCGTCCATAGCGGGAGGCTCGTTGGAGCAGTACTTC
-	TRBD1	TRBV15	TRBJ1-6	CATSRDGNRGLVDNSPLHF	TGTGCCACCAGCAGAGATGGGAACAGGGGGCTTGTCGATAATTCACCCCTCCACTTT
many	-	TRBV12-3/TRBV12-4	TRBJ1-3	CASSLLAGSGNTIYF	TGTGCCAGCAGTTTATTGGCAGGTTCTGGAAACACCATATATTTT